Shown below are 13 T cell receptor beta chains from a single sample sequenced in a study of early T cells in non-severe SARS-CoV-2 infection (dated by TCRdb to 2020 to 2023). Libraries were prepared through 5' RACE. Sequencing used a NextSeq 500. Using fastp trimming at Q25 and MiXCR clonotype assembly, TCRdb reanalyzed the public sequencing data and kept in-frame beta chains. CDR3 protein duplicates are merged, each entry listing the most common genes and DNA. The sample data list 75,000 to 80,000 distinct CDR3 sequences, and approximately 15% of these were observed just once. Together, the top ten hold about 3% of the sample. Sample: whole blood. The receptors here all came from an adult who was a healthcare worker with PCR-confirmed SARS-CoV-2 infection or an uninfected control (not recorded which).

The chain carries TRBV6-2 or TRBV6-3 and TRBJ2-1; the D gene is possibly TRBD2 (5 bases). This CDR3 spans 14 amino acids. Germline V gene lookup returns CDR1 MNHEY and CDR2 SVGEGT. Trimming took off 2 bases at V and 6 bases at J, with 11 bases between the two ends. The CDR3 loop reads CASSYPVGVNEQFF. The CDR3 DNA sequence: TGTGCCAGCAGTTACCCCGTGGGAGTCAATGAGCAGTTCTTC.

A few counts support this clonotype. The genes are TRBV11-2 and TRBJ2-7; perhaps TRBD1 as D (6 bases). Germline V gene lookup returns CDR1 SGHAT and CDR2 FQNNGV. The V end lost 1 base, the J end lost 4 bases, and 14 bases lay between the germline ends. The CDR3 loop spans 15 amino acids. CDR3 nucleotide sequence: TGTGCCAGCAGCTTAGTTAGGGGGACCCCGTACGAGCAGTACTTC. This codes for CASSLVRGTPYEQYF.

This chain connects TRBV28 to TRBJ2-7; TRBD2 agrees at 9 bases. J lost 9 bases, V lost 4 bases, and 7 bases had no gene match. The CDR3 has 13 amino acids. CDR1 and CDR2 from the germline V gene are MDHEN and SYDVKM. CDR3 bases: TGTGCCAGCAGTTATCCCGGGACTAGCAGGCAGTACTTC. Translating gives CASSYPGTSRQYF.

J is TRBJ2-7 and V is TRBV6-2 or TRBV6-3; 10 bases are shared with TRBD2. After removal of 0 bases from V and 0 bases from J, the junction contained 8 bases not matched to a gene. Germline V gene sequence: CDR1 MNHEY, CDR2 SVGEGT. The CDR3 has 18 residues. CDR3 nucleotide sequence: TGTGCCAGCAGTTACTCGCCTAGCGGGGGACCATTCTCCTACGAGCAGTACTTC. Residues: CASSYSPSGGPFSYEQYF.

The rearrangement joins TRBV27 to TRBJ2-1; 7 bases match TRBD1. V gave up 5 bases and J gave up 3 bases; unmatched junction bases: 7. CDR3 size: 15 residues. Germline-derived CDR1 and CDR2 are MNHEY and SMNVEV (reference sequence). CDR3 residues: CASSNLRDSYNEQFF. The CDR3 DNA reads TGTGCCAGCAGTAATCTCCGGGACAGCTACAATGAGCAGTTCTTC.

This chain joins TRBV7-2 and TRBJ1-3; D is unclear. Trimming removed 5 bases from V and 0 bases from J, with 8 bases in between. This CDR3 region has 14 residues. CDR1 is SGHTA, CDR2 FQGNSA, per germline. CDR3: CASSRGVSGNTIYF. Written as DNA, the CDR3 is TGTGCCAGCAGCCGTGGGGTCTCTGGAAACACCATATATTTT.

This clonotype was seen only a few times. V usage is TRBV5-6 and J usage is TRBJ1-6, with 8 bases aligning to TRBD1. Germline V gene lookup returns CDR1 SGHDT and CDR2 YYEEEE. The CDR3 is made up of 15 amino acids. With 6 bases clipped from V and 9 bases from J, the junction kept 11 bases outside the gene matches. The CDR3 DNA is TGTGCCAGCAAAAGTGTCGGACAGGGCACTTCACCCCTCCACTTT. Translation gives CASKSVGQGTSPLHF.

This clonotype appeared many times. In DNA form, the CDR3 reads TGTGCAAGTCGCTTTGTCCCTCAGTATAATCAGCCCCAGCATTTT. Protein: CASRFVPQYNQPQHF. The rearrangement uses TRBV12-2 and TRBJ1-5; TRBD1 reflects the table's D call only, with no check against the DNA. TRBV12-2 is a listed pseudogene. The CDR3 contains 15 residues.

This clonotype occurred once. The V and J genes are TRBV7-2 and TRBJ1-6, with 7 nucleotides matching TRBD1. The CDR3 is made up of 17 amino acids. The junction had 9 bases not matched to a gene; V was cut back by 5 bases and J by 2 bases. Germline V gene lookup returns CDR1 SGHTA and CDR2 FQGNSA. CDR3 residues: CASSVETGSAYNSPLHF. CDR3 nucleotide sequence: TGTGCCAGCAGCGTCGAGACAGGGAGCGCCTATAATTCACCCCTCCACTTT.

The chain is built from TRBV19 and TRBJ2-1, with 9 bases that match TRBD2. J was trimmed by 9 bases and V by 7 bases; bases with no gene match: 7. Germline CDR1 reads LNHDA; CDR2 reads SQIVND (reference sequence). The CDR3 consists of 13 residues. As DNA, the CDR3 is TGTGCCAGTACCCGGGGACTAGCCTCTGAGCAGTTCTTC. It encodes CASTRGLASEQFF.

The chain combines TRBV12-3 or TRBV12-4 with TRBJ2-1; 7 bases match TRBD2. The J segment lost 2 bases and the V segment lost 3 bases, leaving 4 bases of the junction unmatched. The length of the CDR3 is 15 residues. CDR3 sequence: CASSFGGSTYNEQFF. CDR3 nucleotides: TGTGCCAGCAGTTTTGGCGGGAGTACCTACAATGAGCAGTTCTTC.

This clonotype turned up a few times. The chain combines TRBV6-2 or TRBV6-3 with TRBJ2-2; 10 bases line up with TRBD2. Trimming at V came to 1 base and at J to 5 bases, leaving 1 base not matched to a gene. CDR1 and CDR2 from the germline V gene are MNHEY and SVGEGT. There are 15 residues in the CDR3. This chain's CDR3 is CASSYLTSGTGELFF. The CDR3 DNA is TGTGCCAGCAGTTACTTGACTAGCGGGACCGGGGAGCTGTTTTTT.

This clonotype has ten or more counts. The chain couples TRBV29-1 to TRBJ1-2; possibly TRBD1 for D (5 bases). The CDR3 covers 16 residues. V was cut by 2 bases and J by 4 bases, with 20 bases left in between. The germline V gene encodes CDR1 SQVTM and CDR2 ANQGSEA. This chain's CDR3 is CSVESRKGEGTYGYTF. DNA for the CDR3: TGCAGCGTTGAATCGCGAAAGGGTGAGGGGACCTATGGCTACACCTTC.